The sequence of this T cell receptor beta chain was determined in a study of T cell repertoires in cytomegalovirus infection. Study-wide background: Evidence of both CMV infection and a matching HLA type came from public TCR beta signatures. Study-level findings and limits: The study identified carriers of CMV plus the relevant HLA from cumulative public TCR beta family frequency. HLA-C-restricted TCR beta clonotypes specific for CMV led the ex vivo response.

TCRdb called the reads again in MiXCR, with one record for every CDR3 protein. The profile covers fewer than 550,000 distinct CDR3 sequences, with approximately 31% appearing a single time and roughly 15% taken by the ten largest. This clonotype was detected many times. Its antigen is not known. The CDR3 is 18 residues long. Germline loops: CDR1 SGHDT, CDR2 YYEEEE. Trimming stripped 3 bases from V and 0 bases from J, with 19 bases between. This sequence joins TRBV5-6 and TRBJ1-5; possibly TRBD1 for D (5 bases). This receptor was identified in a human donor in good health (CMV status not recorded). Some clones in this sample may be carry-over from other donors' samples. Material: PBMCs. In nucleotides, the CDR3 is TGTGCCAGCAGCTCATCCTACGACAGTCCTTATAGCAATCAGCCCCAGCATTTT. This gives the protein CASSSSYDSPYSNQPQHF. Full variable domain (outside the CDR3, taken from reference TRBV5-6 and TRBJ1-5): DAGVTQSPTHLIKTRGQQVTLRCSPKSGHDTVSWYQQALGQGPQFIFQYYEEEERQRGNFPDRFSGHQFPNYSSELNVNALLLGDSALYLCASSSSYDSPYSNQPQHFGDGTRLSIL.